This is a list of T cell receptor beta chains from one sample in a study of radiotherapy plus CTLA-4 blockade in lung cancer. Produced via immunoSEQ multiplex PCR; TCRdb's table is partial and in-frame only. The top ten hold around 17% of the sample, which has about 56,000 clones, roughly 80% seen once. The source material was peripheral blood, sampled from a patient treated with radiotherapy plus ipilimumab. These receptors all come from a human donor with non-small cell lung cancer who had a complete response to radiotherapy plus ipilimumab. The CDR3 runs from the conserved cysteine through the conserved F or W.

>TRBV9|TRBJ2-7
CASSPGLAGGRSYEQYF
>TRBV2|TRBJ2-3
CASSEGGGRSTDTQYF
>TRBV9|TRBJ1-2
CASSDGGSYGYTF
>TRBV7-6|TRBJ1-3
CASSQQGLGNTIYF
>TRBV5-1|TRBJ1-6
CASSPNREFSSPLHF
>TRBV6-1|TRBJ1-5
CASSKVGVVSNQPQHF
>TRBV5-1|TRBJ1-2
CASSLDGTENYGYTF
>TRBV7-8|TRBJ2-1
CASSAPRVGTNNLFF
>TRBV4-1|TRBJ1-1
CASSWAGEAFF
>TRBV2|TRBJ1-6
CASSEGSAYNSPLHF
>TRBV5-6|TRBJ2-1
CASSAWTGDYNEQFF
>TRBV7-9|TRBJ2-1
CASSTFGDFFTYNEQFF
>TRBV18|TRBJ2-1
CASSAYGSSGGHMNEQFF
>TRBV29-1|TRBJ1-2
CSVGGGQGASGYTF
>TRBV6-1|TRBJ1-6
CASSEGRGNSPLHF
>TRBV13|TRBJ2-1
CASSATPGHRNEQFF
>TRBV14|TRBJ1-2
CASSPGPSYGYTF
>TRBV4-1|TRBJ1-1
CASSQDRSQGGMNTEAFF
>TRBV6-5|TRBJ1-2
CASSYSSGIYGYTF
>TRBV10-3|TRBJ2-1
CAIRLDRYNEQFF
>TRBV6-6|TRBJ2-5
CASRIRDGETQYF
>TRBV29-1|TRBJ1-4
CSAGTGGEKLFF
>TRBV4-1|TRBJ2-7
CASSQDLTGSSYEQYF